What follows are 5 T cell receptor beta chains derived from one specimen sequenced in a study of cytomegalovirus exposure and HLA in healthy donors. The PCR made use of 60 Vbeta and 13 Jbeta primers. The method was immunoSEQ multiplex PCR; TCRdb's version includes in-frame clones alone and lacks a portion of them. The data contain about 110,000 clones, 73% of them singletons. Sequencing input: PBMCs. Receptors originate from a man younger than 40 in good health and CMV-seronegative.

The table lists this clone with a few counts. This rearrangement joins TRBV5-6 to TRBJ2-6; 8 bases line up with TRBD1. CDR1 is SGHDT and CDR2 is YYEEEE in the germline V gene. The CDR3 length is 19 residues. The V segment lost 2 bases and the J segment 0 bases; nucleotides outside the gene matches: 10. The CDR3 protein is CASSLDGRQGISGANVLTF. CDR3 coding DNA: TGTGCCAGCAGCTTAGACGGGAGACAGGGGATCTCTGGGGCCAACGTCCTGACTTTC.

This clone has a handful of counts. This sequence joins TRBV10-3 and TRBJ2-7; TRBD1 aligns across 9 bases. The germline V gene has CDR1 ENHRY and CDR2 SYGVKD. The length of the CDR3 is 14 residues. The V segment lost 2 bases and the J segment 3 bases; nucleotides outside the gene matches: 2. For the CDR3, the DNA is TGTGCCATCAGTGAGGACAGGGGGGACTACGAGCAGTACTTC. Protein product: CAISEDRGDYEQYF.

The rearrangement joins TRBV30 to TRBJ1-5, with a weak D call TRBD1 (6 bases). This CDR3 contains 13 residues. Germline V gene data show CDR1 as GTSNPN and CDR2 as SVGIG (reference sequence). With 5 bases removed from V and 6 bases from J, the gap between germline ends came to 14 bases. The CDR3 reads CAWSTGPGQPQHF. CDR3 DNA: TGTGCCTGGTCCACAGGGCCGGGTCAGCCCCAGCATTTT.

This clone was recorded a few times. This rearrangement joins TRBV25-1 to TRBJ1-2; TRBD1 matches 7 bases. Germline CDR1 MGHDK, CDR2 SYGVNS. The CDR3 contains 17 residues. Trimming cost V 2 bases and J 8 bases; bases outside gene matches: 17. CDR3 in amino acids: CASSEPLAWTGTRGYTF. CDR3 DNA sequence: TGTGCCAGCAGTGAACCCCTCGCATGGACAGGCACACGAGGCTACACCTTC.

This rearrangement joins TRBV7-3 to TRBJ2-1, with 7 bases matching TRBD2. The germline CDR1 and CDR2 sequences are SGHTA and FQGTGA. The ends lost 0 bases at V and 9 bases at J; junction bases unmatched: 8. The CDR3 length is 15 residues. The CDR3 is CASSLTAGSGIEQFF. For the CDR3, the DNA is TGTGCCAGCAGCTTAACAGCGGGATCTGGGATTGAGCAGTTCTTC.